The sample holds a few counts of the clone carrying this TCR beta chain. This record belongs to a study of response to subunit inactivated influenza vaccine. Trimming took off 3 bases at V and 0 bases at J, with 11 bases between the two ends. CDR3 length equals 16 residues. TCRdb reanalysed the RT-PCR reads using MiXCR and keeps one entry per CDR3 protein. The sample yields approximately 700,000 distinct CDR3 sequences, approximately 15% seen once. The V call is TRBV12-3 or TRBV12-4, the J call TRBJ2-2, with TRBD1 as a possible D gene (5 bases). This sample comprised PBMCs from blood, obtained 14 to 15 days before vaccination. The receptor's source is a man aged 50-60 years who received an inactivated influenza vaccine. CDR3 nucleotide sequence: TGTGCCAGCAGTTTGCTTTCCAGGGCGAACACCGGGGAGCTGTTTTTT. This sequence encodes CASSLLSRANTGELFF.